These 32 T cell receptor beta chains share one sample of origin, sequenced in a study of OX40 agonist ivuxolimab in advanced cancers. The library came from the immunoSEQ multiplex PCR assay. TCRdb took this table from immuneACCESS and kept in-frame rearrangements with V and J called. Such tables lack part of the clones; where checked against another copy, unresolved V genes explain under half of the gap, and the rest is unexplained. Counted in this sample were 75,000 to 95,000 clones; approximately 90% of them appeared once. In total, the top ten clones hold 7.4% of the sample. This material consisted of CD4+ or CD8+ T cells sorted from blood, taken in a trial of the OX40 agonist ivuxolimab. These receptors originate from an adult with an advanced solid tumor such as melanoma, head and neck, liver or kidney cancer.

This chain links TRBV9 with TRBJ2-3; 9 positions agree with TRBD2. The CDR3 consists of 18 residues. V trimming: 2 bases; J trimming: 2 bases; junction bases outside the gene matches: 12. Looked up from germline, CDR1 is SGDLS and CDR2 is YYNGEE. The CDR3 nucleotides read TGTGCCAGCAGCGTTACGACAGCGACTAGCGGAGTCACAGATACGCAGTATTTT. Translated, it gives CASSVTTATSGVTDTQYF.

V usage is TRBV7-9 and J usage is TRBJ2-2, with TRBD2 identical over 10 bases. This CDR3 has 16 residues. CDR1 SEHNR and CDR2 FQNEAQ come from the germline V gene (reference sequence). The ends lost 5 bases at V and 6 bases at J; junction bases unmatched: 9. The chain's CDR3 is CASSPRSGRAAGELFF. CDR3 sequence (DNA): TGTGCCAGCAGCCCTCGGAGCGGGAGGGCCGCCGGGGAGCTGTTTTTT.

The rearrangement joins TRBV5-4 to TRBJ2-3, with 9 positions matching TRBD2. J was trimmed by 0 bases and V by 2 bases; bases with no gene match: 7. Germline CDR1 is SGHNT and CDR2 is YYREEE (reference sequence). The CDR3 spans 17 residues. The CDR3 sequence: CASSLDLTSGSTDTQYF. In DNA form, the CDR3 reads TGTGCCAGCAGCTTAGACCTGACTAGCGGTAGCACAGATACGCAGTATTTT.

The rearrangement links TRBV6-6 to TRBJ2-2; D ambiguous. Germline V gene sequence: CDR1 MNHNY, CDR2 SVGAGI (reference sequence). Deletions cut 6 bases from V and 3 bases from J, with 8 bases between. The CDR3 loop spans 13 amino acids. The CDR3 loop reads CASRDRDTGELFF. Written as DNA, the CDR3 is TGTGCCAGCAGGGATCGAGACACCGGGGAGCTGTTTTTT.

The rearrangement links TRBV11-3 to TRBJ2-7; D gene ambiguous. V was shortened by 3 bases and J by 6 bases, with 12 bases between the two germline ends. The CDR3 is 13 residues long. CDR1 and CDR2 (germline): SGHNT, YENEEA. The CDR3 is CASSFIGSVEQYF. The CDR3 nucleotides are TGTGCCAGCAGCTTCATTGGTTCAGTCGAGCAGTACTTC.

The chain has TRBV5-1 and TRBJ1-1; no reliable D call. V was cut by 3 bases and J by 1 base, with 7 bases left in between. The germline CDR1 and CDR2 sequences are SGHRS and YFSETQ. The CDR3 has 13 amino acids. Here the CDR3 DNA reads TGCGCCAGCAGCTCCCTCCCGAACACTGAAGCTTTCTTT. Translated, it gives CASSSLPNTEAFF.

This clone was found a few times. The identical CDR3 is also encoded by other nucleotide sequences in the sample. The gene calls are TRBV6-1 and TRBJ2-7; D is possibly TRBD1 (6 bases). Trimming left V 3 bases short and J 1 base short, with 7 bases between. CDR1 and CDR2 (germline): MNHNS, SASEGT. There are 13 residues in the CDR3. The CDR3 DNA is TGTGCCAGCAGTGAGAGGGGGTCCTACGAGCAGTACTTC. Translated: CASSERGSYEQYF.

This clone is a singleton in its sample. The chain links TRBV18 to TRBJ1-4, with D uncertain. The CDR3 loop spans 15 amino acids. Germline CDR1 is KGHSH and CDR2 is LQKENI. V lost 3 bases to trimming and J lost 4 bases, with 12 bases between them. The chain's CDR3 is CASSPARVSNEKLFF. DNA of the CDR3: TGTGCCAGCTCACCTGCGAGGGTCAGTAATGAAAAACTGTTTTTT.

The chain has TRBV7-6 and TRBJ2-3, with 10 bases lining up with TRBD1. Germline V gene data show CDR1 as SGHVS and CDR2 as FNYEAQ. CDR3 length equals 17 residues. V dropped 0 bases and J dropped 4; count of bases not matched to a gene: 7. The CDR3 bases are TGTGCCAGCAGCTTAGCGTTTGGACAGGGGGTGGCAGATACGCAGTATTTT. It codes for CASSLAFGQGVADTQYF.

The rearrangement uses TRBV10-3 and TRBJ2-1; the D gene is possibly TRBD2 (5 bases). The V gene's germline CDR1 is ENHRY and CDR2 SYGVKD. V shed 0 bases and J shed 3 bases, with 6 bases lying between them. The CDR3 loop spans 14 amino acids. The chain's CDR3 is CAISESADYNEQFF. The CDR3 DNA reads TGTGCCATCAGTGAGTCAGCGGACTACAATGAGCAGTTCTTC.

The rearrangement joins TRBV15 to TRBJ1-1, with a tentative D call TRBD1 (6 bases). CDR3 length: 13 residues. CDR1 and CDR2 from the germline V gene are LNHNV and YYDKDF (reference sequence). Between the trimmed V and J ends, which lost 9 bases and 3 bases, there was a span of 14 bases. The CDR3 nucleotides read TGTGCCACTACACAGGGCCTGGACACTGAAGCTTTCTTT. Translating gives CATTQGLDTEAFF.

The J gene is TRBJ2-1, the V gene TRBV28, with D perhaps assigned TRBD1 or TRBD2 (5 bases each). CDR3 length equals 15 residues. The ends were cut back, 2 bases at V and 6 bases at J, with 14 bases in the middle. In germline, CDR1 is MDHEN, CDR2 SYDVKM. CDR3 residues: CASSLGQWGSNEQFF. The CDR3 bases are TGTGCCAGCAGTTTAGGCCAGTGGGGGAGCAATGAGCAGTTCTTC.

In its sample, this clone was seen a few times. The V gene is TRBV19, the J gene TRBJ2-6; no definite D call. V lost 3 bases and J 1 base, leaving 7 bases between the germline ends. CDR1 and CDR2 from the germline V gene are LNHDA and SQIVND (reference sequence). The CDR3 loop spans 15 amino acids. The DNA of the CDR3 is TGTGCCAGTAGTATGCGGATATCTGGGGCCAACGTCCTGACTTTC. This translates into CASSMRISGANVLTF.

The chain joins TRBV5-1 to TRBJ2-5; TRBD1 aligns across 8 bases. This CDR3 comprises 15 residues. V lost 4 bases, J lost 2 bases, and 7 bases stayed unmatched. Germline CDR1 and CDR2: SGHRS and YFSETQ. This CDR3 is CASSHGTGQQETQYF. The CDR3 DNA reads as TGCGCCAGCAGCCACGGGACAGGTCAACAAGAGACCCAGTACTTC. Supplemented by reference TRBV5-1 and TRBJ2-5, the full variable domain reads KAGVTQTPRYLIKTRGQQVTLSCSPISGHRSVSWYQQTPGQGLQFLFEYFSETQRNKGNFPGRFSGRQFSNSRSEMNVSTLELGDSALYLCASSHGTGQQETQYFGPGTRLLVL.

This rearrangement joins TRBV6-5 to TRBJ2-7; 9 bases agree with TRBD2. CDR3 length: 15 residues. Germline trimming cut 6 bases from V and 9 bases from J; bases unmatched to any gene: 15. Germline-derived CDR1 and CDR2 are MNHEY and SVGAGI. This CDR3 is CASSEREAPQIRQYF. The CDR3 DNA sequence: TGTGCCAGCAGCGAGCGGGAGGCCCCTCAAATAAGGCAGTACTTC.

This clone came up a few times. J is TRBJ2-7 and V is TRBV2, with TRBD1 identical over 7 bases. This CDR3 spans 13 amino acids. V trimming: 6 bases; J trimming: 5 bases; junction bases outside the gene matches: 7. Germline CDR1 is SNHLY and CDR2 is FYNNEI. The CDR3 DNA reads TGTGCCAGCAGCAAGGACAGGCCCCACGAGCAGTACTTC. It translates to CASSKDRPHEQYF.

About this clone itself: The same CDR3 is also encoded by other DNA sequences in this sample. This chain uses TRBV5-1 with TRBJ2-1; 9 bases fit TRBD2. From germline, CDR1 is SGHRS and CDR2 YFSETQ. The CDR3 has 15 amino acids. Trimming at V came to 0 bases and at J to 3 bases, leaving 1 base not matched to a gene. The CDR3 DNA follows: TGCGCCAGCAGCTTGGAACTAGCGGGCTACAATGAGCAGTTCTTC. Amino acids: CASSLELAGYNEQFF.

The gene calls are TRBV28 and TRBJ1-1; 7 nucleotides agree with TRBD1. The CDR3 is 16 amino acids. After removal of 5 bases from V and 1 base from J, the junction contained 10 bases not matched to a gene. CDR1 is MDHEN and CDR2 is SYDVKM in the germline V gene. CDR3 in amino acids: CASSDLSGQTNTEAFF. The CDR3 coding sequence is TGTGCCAGCAGTGACCTTTCGGGACAGACGAACACTGAAGCTTTCTTT.

The chain combines TRBV5-1 with TRBJ2-7, with TRBD1 matching 7 bases. The V gene's germline CDR1 is SGHRS and CDR2 YFSETQ. This CDR3 is built from 15 residues. V lost 4 bases and J lost 4; bases outside the gene matches: 11. The CDR3 sequence: CASSIQGGYAYEQYF. The CDR3, as DNA: TGCGCCAGCAGCATCCAAGGGGGCTACGCGTACGAGCAGTACTTC.

This chain joins TRBV6-6 and TRBJ1-5; D gene ambiguous. Germline assignment: CDR1 MNHNY and CDR2 SVGAGI (reference sequence). The CDR3 is 14 residues long. V was trimmed by 4 bases and J by 0 bases, leaving 7 bases between them. DNA of the CDR3: TGTGCCAGCAGTTCTCTGGATAGCAATCAGCCCCAGCATTTT. Amino acids: CASSSLDSNQPQHF.

V and J are TRBV6-5 and TRBJ2-1; 7 bases align to TRBD2. This CDR3 has 14 amino acids. Germline trimming cut 6 bases from V and 2 bases from J; bases unmatched to any gene: 4. Germline V CDR1 and CDR2: MNHEY, SVGAGI. Written as DNA, the CDR3 is TGTGCCAGCAGACCTCTAGCGGCCTACAATGAGCAGTTCTTC. Amino acids: CASRPLAAYNEQFF.

V usage is TRBV19 and J usage is TRBJ1-6; no clear D. The V end lost 5 bases, the J end lost 0 bases, and 14 bases lay between the germline ends. The germline V gene encodes CDR1 LNHDA and CDR2 SQIVND (reference sequence). This CDR3 is 17 amino acids long. The CDR3, as DNA: TGTGCCAGTAGTGGAGGGAGATTCCGCTCCTATAATTCACCCCTCCACTTT. It specifies CASSGGRFRSYNSPLHF.

The rearrangement links TRBV7-9 to TRBJ1-1; 7 positions match TRBD1. There are 14 residues in the CDR3. The V segment lost 3 bases and the J segment 4 bases; nucleotides outside the gene matches: 5. Germline V CDR1 and CDR2: SEHNR, FQNEAQ (reference sequence). CDR3 sequence reads: CASSFYRGVTEAFF. Here the CDR3 DNA reads TGTGCCAGCAGCTTCTACAGGGGAGTCACTGAAGCTTTCTTT. Looking up the rest from reference TRBV7-9 and TRBJ1-1 gives the full variable domain: DTGVSQNPRHKITKRGQNVTFRCDPISEHNRLYWYRQTLGQGPEFLTYFQNEAQLEKSRLLSDRFSAERPKGSFSTLEIQRTEQGDSAMYLCASSFYRGVTEAFFGQGTRLTVV.

This clone was counted a few times. The V gene is TRBV20-1, the J gene TRBJ1-2; no clear D. CDR1 is DFQATT and CDR2 is SNEGSKA in the germline V gene (reference sequence). The CDR3 covers 11 residues. V dropped 6 bases and J dropped 3 bases, with 8 bases sitting between them. The DNA for the CDR3 is TGCAGTGCCTCAGCCTACTATGGCTACACCTTC. It encodes CSASAYYGYTF.

The rearrangement joins TRBV7-6 to TRBJ1-1; TRBD1 is a possible D gene (6 bases). Per the germline V gene, CDR1 is SGHVS and CDR2 is FNYEAQ. The CDR3 runs 15 residues. V gave up 4 bases and J gave up 3 bases, with 15 bases separating them. CDR3: CASSSSVGADTEAFF. In DNA, the CDR3 is TGTGCCAGCAGCTCATCAGTGGGGGCTGACACTGAAGCTTTCTTT. Filled out from reference TRBV7-6 and TRBJ1-1, the complete variable domain reads GAGVSQSPRYKVTKRGQDVALRCDPISGHVSLYWYRQALGQGPEFLTYFNYEAQQDKSGLPNDRFSAERPEGSISTLTIQRTEQRDSAMYRCASSSSVGADTEAFFGQGTRLTVV.

The chain recombines TRBV5-4 with TRBJ2-3; D remains unclear. Germline CDR1 is SGHNT and CDR2 is YYREEE (reference sequence). There are 12 residues in the CDR3. The V gene lost 1 base and the J gene lost 6 bases, with 6 bases spanning the gap. CDR3 sequence reads: CASSLFGDTQYF. Here the CDR3 DNA reads TGTGCCAGCAGCTTGTTCGGTGATACGCAGTATTTT.

This chain joins TRBV6-6 and TRBJ2-1; D remains unclear. V was clipped by 2 bases and J by 5 bases, with 10 bases between them. CDR1 and CDR2 from the germline V gene are MNHNY and SVGAGI (reference sequence). The CDR3 spans 14 residues. In DNA, the CDR3 is TGTGCCAGCAGTTACCTGAGAGAGGACAATGAGCAGTTCTTC. This codes for CASSYLREDNEQFF.

V usage is TRBV18 and J usage is TRBJ1-1, with D perhaps matching TRBD1 (5 bases). Germline V gives CDR1 KGHSH, CDR2 LQKENI. The CDR3 extends over 15 amino acids. V lost 4 bases and J lost 2, with 14 bases in between. The CDR3 coding sequence is TGTGCCAGCTCACGGGAACAGGTTGGAAACACTGAAGCTTTCTTT. This gives the protein CASSREQVGNTEAFF.

V and J are TRBV18 and TRBJ1-5; 7 nucleotides match TRBD1. V shed 2 bases, J shed 4 bases, and the junction held 5 bases outside the gene matches. Germline V lookup: CDR1 KGHSH, CDR2 LQKENI. The CDR3 runs to 15 residues. CDR3 protein: CASSPTATGNQPQHF. CDR3 DNA: TGTGCCAGCTCACCAACAGCGACAGGGAATCAGCCCCAGCATTTT.

The chain joins TRBV7-3 to TRBJ2-7; D ambiguous. The CDR3 has 14 amino acids. Trimming took off 5 bases at V and 3 bases at J, with 14 bases between the two ends. Germline assignment: CDR1 SGHTA and CDR2 FQGTGA. The CDR3 sequence is CASSVMPAYYEQYF. The DNA for the CDR3 is TGTGCCAGCAGCGTCATGCCCGCCTACTACGAGCAGTACTTC.

The chain combines TRBV23-1 with TRBJ1-1; 7 nucleotides agree with TRBD1. TRBV23-1 is flagged as an ORF with uncertain function. The CDR3 loop spans 15 amino acids. The junction had 11 bases not matched to a gene; V was cut back by 8 bases and J by 2 bases. Written as DNA, the CDR3 is TGCGCCAGCCCGGGTCTAGGGACAGAAAACACTGAAGCTTTCTTT. The encoded protein is CASPGLGTENTEAFF.

The genes are TRBV5-8 and TRBJ1-1, with no clear D. Germline V gives CDR1 SGHTS, CDR2 YDEGEE. Trimming pared 2 bases from V and 0 bases from J, leaving 5 bases between. The CDR3 length is 13 residues. Here the CDR3 reads CASSLSLNTEAFF. The CDR3 nucleotides are TGTGCCAGCAGCTTATCCCTGAACACTGAAGCTTTCTTT.